This T cell receptor (beta chain) was recovered during a study of technical replicates of blood from a few donors. Repertoires were generated with immunoSEQ multiplex PCR, while TCRdb's copy carries only in-frame clones and drops some. The sample includes approximately 79,000 clones, around 95% of them seen just once. Trimming at V came to 5 bases and at J to 3 bases, leaving 5 bases not matched to a gene. The CDR3 has 14 residues. Germline-derived CDR1 and CDR2 are MNHEY and SVGAGI. This TCR came from a human donor in good health. J is TRBJ1-1 and V is TRBV6-5; the match to TRBD1 covers 8 bases. Sequencing was carried out using T cells isolated from PBMCs. CDR3 sequence: CASSDRGRHTEAFF. The DNA for the CDR3 is TGTGCCAGCAGTGACAGGGGTAGGCACACTGAAGCTTTCTTT.